This T cell receptor (beta chain) was observed in a study of blood T cell repertoires in COVID-19. Background on the study: Samples came from the United States, Italy and Spain, spanning acute and convalescent COVID-19.

The CDR3 totals 15 residues. V was cut by 8 bases and J by 1 base, with 17 bases left in between. Per germline, CDR1 LNHNV and CDR2 YYDKDF (reference sequence). Participant ages covered roughly 18 to 89 years across 20 to 30 US areas. Assignment of participants to cohorts was predicated upon participant-reported clinical history. Recovered status applied to Cohort 3 donors who had two consecutive negative PCRs. It also applied to those with clearance or with symptom resolution. TCRdb keeps only in-frame clones here, not all; method: immunoSEQ multiplex PCR. The sample records 250,000 to 350,000 clones, 92% being singletons.

The rearrangement links TRBV15 to TRBJ1-1; TRBD1 is a possible D gene (5 bases). The sample taken for sequencing was PBMCs or T cells enriched from blood (not recorded which). The sequence was obtained from a woman aged 25 to 39 who had recovered from COVID-19. The CDR3 spells CATSHNLGGNTEAFF. CDR3 nucleotides: TGTGCCACCTCCCATAATTTGGGGGGGAACACTGAAGCTTTCTTT.